A single sample is the source of the 16 T cell receptor beta chains below, sequenced in a study of cytomegalovirus exposure and HLA in healthy donors. The PCR was carried out with 60 Vbeta primers and 13 Jbeta primers. The repertoire was sequenced with immunoSEQ multiplex PCR; TCRdb's copy has only in-frame clones and lacks some. Seen here are 95,000 to 100,000 clones, roughly 82% observed once, and the top ten hold 8% to 13%. The sequenced sample was PBMCs. These receptors came from a man between 45 and 60 years old in good health and CMV-seronegative.

The chain couples TRBV19 to TRBJ2-3; TRBD1 matches at 9 bases. The junction had 9 bases not matched to a gene; V was cut back by 9 bases and J by 2 bases. This CDR3 contains 15 residues. CDR1 and CDR2 from the germline V gene are LNHDA and SQIVND (reference sequence). The CDR3 loop is CASTPGQGDTDTQYF. Written as DNA, the CDR3 is TGTGCCAGCACCCCGGGACAGGGAGACACAGATACGCAGTATTTT. The variable domain in full, completed from reference TRBV19 and TRBJ2-3, reads DGGITQSPKYLFRKEGQNVTLSCEQNLNHDAMYWYRQDPGQGLRLIYYSQIVNDFQKGDIAEGYSVSREKKESFPLTVTSAQKNPTAFYLCASTPGQGDTDTQYFGPGTRLTVL.

The chain combines TRBV7-6 with TRBJ2-5, with a tentative D call TRBD2 (5 bases). V was trimmed by 5 bases and J by 4 bases, leaving 14 bases between them. CDR1 and CDR2 from the germline V gene are SGHVS and FNYEAQ. The CDR3 sequence is 14 residues long. Written as DNA, the CDR3 is TGTGCCAGCAGCCCATTTGGGGAGTCAGAGACCCAGTACTTC. It specifies CASSPFGESETQYF.

There are a few counts of this clone. CDR3 DNA sequence: TGTGCCACCTCCGAGACAGGGATCGAGCAGTACTTC. Amino acids: CATSETGIEQYF. J is TRBJ2-7 and V is TRBV6-1, with 7 nucleotides matching TRBD1. After removal of 10 bases from V and 6 bases from J, the junction contained 9 bases not matched to a gene. The germline CDR1 and CDR2 sequences are MNHNS and SASEGT. CDR3 length: 12 amino acids.

The chain joins TRBV30 to TRBJ1-3; the D gene is possibly TRBD1 (6 bases). The CDR3 is made up of 13 amino acids. The V end was cut by 4 bases, the J end by 3 bases, with 10 bases between. Germline lookup yields CDR1 GTSNPN and CDR2 SVGIG (reference sequence). The CDR3 here is CAWNRAGGNTIYF. DNA for the CDR3: TGTGCCTGGAACAGGGCGGGTGGAAACACCATATATTTT.

The rearrangement joins TRBV18 to TRBJ1-1, with 8 bases matching TRBD1. Looked up from germline, CDR1 is KGHSH and CDR2 is LQKENI. The CDR3 sequence is 15 residues long. V lost 3 bases, J lost 3 bases, and 6 bases stayed unmatched. DNA for the CDR3: TGTGCCAGCTCACCGCAGGGGGCGAGGGACACTGAAGCTTTCTTT. It codes for CASSPQGARDTEAFF. The entire variable domain, with the rest obtained from reference TRBV18 and TRBJ1-1, is as follows: NAGVMQNPRHLVRRRGQEARLRCSPMKGHSHVYWYRQLPEEGLKFMVYLQKENIIDESGMPKERFSAEFPKEGPSILRIQQVVRGDSAAYFCASSPQGARDTEAFFGQGTRLTVV.

This rearrangement joins TRBV19 to TRBJ2-3; maybe TRBD2 (5 bases). The CDR3 totals 15 residues. The V and J ends lost 6 bases and 1 base respectively, with 14 bases between them. Germline V gene lookup returns CDR1 LNHDA and CDR2 SQIVND (reference sequence). CDR3 residues: CASRPSGDRTDTQYF. CDR3 in DNA: TGTGCCAGTAGGCCAAGCGGAGACCGCACAGATACGCAGTATTTT. The full variable domain, rest sourced from reference TRBV19 and TRBJ2-3, is DGGITQSPKYLFRKEGQNVTLSCEQNLNHDAMYWYRQDPGQGLRLIYYSQIVNDFQKGDIAEGYSVSREKKESFPLTVTSAQKNPTAFYLCASRPSGDRTDTQYFGPGTRLTVL.

Here the CDR3 DNA reads TGCAGCACCCGGGACAGGAGGGGGGGGTCCACAGATACGCAGTATTTT. As protein: CSTRDRRGGSTDTQYF. This chain uses TRBV29-1 with TRBJ2-3; a possible D gene is TRBD1 (8 bases). CDR3 length: 16 amino acids. Trimming pared 8 bases from V and 2 bases from J, leaving 23 bases between. CDR1 is SQVTM and CDR2 is ANQGSEA in the germline V gene.

This chain uses TRBV28 with TRBJ1-1; D remains unclear. Per germline, CDR1 MDHEN and CDR2 SYDVKM. The V end lost 5 bases, the J end lost 1 base, and 11 bases lay between the germline ends. The CDR3 consists of 14 residues. The CDR3 nucleotides are TGTGCCAGCAGTCCCTATCGTCCGAACACTGAAGCTTTCTTT. Encoded protein: CASSPYRPNTEAFF.

This clone was seen only a few times. The V and J genes are TRBV28 and TRBJ1-2; weak D call: TRBD1 (5 bases). CDR3 size: 14 residues. Trimming pared 5 bases from V and 0 bases from J, leaving 10 bases between. Germline V gives CDR1 MDHEN, CDR2 SYDVKM. In DNA, the CDR3 is TGTGCCAGCAGTGGGGGGAATACTAACTATGGCTACACCTTC. It codes for CASSGGNTNYGYTF.

The V and J genes are TRBV11-3 and TRBJ2-7; no reliable D call. The CDR3 has 13 amino acids. From germline, CDR1 is SGHNT and CDR2 YENEEA. Trimming took off 0 bases at V and 3 bases at J, with 6 bases between the two ends. CDR3 loop: CASSLDRNYEQYF. Written as DNA, the CDR3 is TGTGCCAGCAGCTTAGACAGAAACTACGAGCAGTACTTC.

The J gene is TRBJ2-2, the V gene TRBV5-1; a possible D gene is TRBD1 (6 bases). Trimming removed 0 bases at V and 2 bases at J, with 11 bases between. Per the germline V gene, CDR1 is SGHRS and CDR2 is YFSETQ. The CDR3 loop spans 16 amino acids. The CDR3 sequence: CASSLERTANTGELFF. In nucleotides, the CDR3 is TGCGCCAGCAGCTTGGAAAGGACAGCTAACACCGGGGAGCTGTTTTTT.

The chain joins TRBV5-1 to TRBJ1-4; D is unclear. CDR3 length equals 15 residues. The V end was cut by 2 bases, the J end by 2 bases, with 10 bases between. Looked up from germline, CDR1 is SGHRS and CDR2 is YFSETQ. CDR3 region: CASSFGGRTNEKLFF. The CDR3 region has the DNA TGCGCCAGCAGCTTTGGAGGGCGGACTAATGAAAAACTGTTTTTT.

This clone turned up a few times. The chain couples TRBV7-3 to TRBJ2-1; 7 bases map to TRBD2. Trimming cost V 3 bases and J 4 bases; bases outside gene matches: 6. Per the germline V gene, CDR1 is SGHTA and CDR2 is FQGTGA. The CDR3 sequence is 15 residues long. The CDR3 spells CASSLTSLNYNEQFF. The CDR3 bases are TGTGCCAGCAGCTTGACTAGCCTTAATTACAATGAGCAGTTCTTC.

The gene calls are TRBV5-1 and TRBJ2-7; D is uncertain. Trimming left V 0 bases short and J 7 bases short, with 11 bases between. CDR3 length equals 13 residues. Per germline, CDR1 SGHRS and CDR2 YFSETQ. The CDR3 DNA follows: TGCGCCAGCAGCTTGGATCCCTCTTCGGAGCAGTACTTC. Amino acid sequence: CASSLDPSSEQYF.

The chain links TRBV4-3 to TRBJ2-7; maybe TRBD1 (6 bases). The V and J ends lost 3 bases and 2 bases respectively, with 11 bases between them. CDR3 size: 14 residues. Germline loops: CDR1 LGHNA, CDR2 YSLEER. CDR3 sequence reads: CASSHADSTYEQYF. The CDR3 bases are TGCGCCAGCAGCCATGCGGACAGTACCTACGAGCAGTACTTC.

This clone has a handful of counts. This rearrangement joins TRBV7-3 to TRBJ2-2; TRBD2 aligns across 7 bases. CDR1 is SGHTA and CDR2 is FQGTGA in the germline V gene. The CDR3 totals 16 residues. V shed 1 base and J 2 bases; nucleotides not matched to a gene: 4. The CDR3 is CASSLSPSGNTGELFF. The CDR3 DNA reads as TGTGCCAGCAGCTTAAGCCCTAGCGGTAACACCGGGGAGCTGTTTTTT. The full variable domain, with the rest looked up from reference TRBV7-3 and TRBJ2-2, is GAGVSQTPSNKVTEKGKYVELRCDPISGHTALYWYRQSLGQGPEFLIYFQGTGAADDSGLPNDRFFAVRPEGSVSTLKIQRTERGDSAVYLCASSLSPSGNTGELFFGEGSRLTVL.